Below are 6 T cell receptor beta chains sequenced from a single sample in a study of blood T cell repertoires in COVID-19. Produced via immunoSEQ multiplex PCR; TCRdb's table is partial and in-frame only. The table records some 90,000 clones, over 70% of them present only once. Source material: peripheral blood. The receptors come from a man aged 60-69 years with acute or convalescent COVID-19.

The V call is TRBV4-2, the J call TRBJ2-3; 10 nucleotides match TRBD2. The CDR3 is made up of 15 amino acids. The junction had 8 bases not matched to a gene; V was cut back by 9 bases and J by 2 bases. Germline-derived CDR1 and CDR2 are LGHNA and YNFKEQ. This CDR3 is CASGTSAIYTDTQYF. CDR3 nucleotides: TGTGCCAGTGGGACTAGCGCGATCTACACAGATACGCAGTATTTT.

The chain links TRBV3-1 (or the pseudogene TRBV3-2) to TRBJ2-5, with D uncertain. The V gene lost 3 bases and the J gene lost 4 bases, with 3 bases spanning the gap. The germline gives CDR1 LGHDT, CDR2 YNNKEL (reference sequence). The CDR3 is made up of 11 amino acids. The CDR3 nucleotides read TGTGCCAGCAGCCACGGAGAGACCCAGTACTTC. Amino acids: CASSHGETQYF.

This clone was observed a few times. The chain employs TRBV15 and TRBJ2-7; TRBD2 matches 7 bases. There are 13 residues in the CDR3. Germline loops: CDR1 LNHNV, CDR2 YYDKDF (reference sequence). Trimming cost V 0 bases and J 6 bases; bases outside gene matches: 2. The CDR3 sequence is CATSRERESEQYF. The CDR3 region has the DNA TGTGCCACCAGCAGAGAGCGGGAGTCCGAGCAGTACTTC.

The chain uses TRBV7-2 and TRBJ2-3, with TRBD2 identical over 9 bases. V was pared by 2 bases and J by 0 bases, with 6 bases of the junction left unmatched. This CDR3 has 17 amino acids. Germline V gene data show CDR1 as SGHTA and CDR2 as FQGNSA. Here the CDR3 DNA reads TGTGCCAGCAGCTTAAATTGGGCGGGGGGGAGCACAGATACGCAGTATTTT. It yields the protein CASSLNWAGGSTDTQYF.

This clone has just one count. V and J are TRBV9 and TRBJ2-2; 11 bases match TRBD2. Germline V lookup: CDR1 SGDLS, CDR2 YYNGEE. V shed 4 bases and J 7 bases; nucleotides not matched to a gene: 12. The CDR3 loop spans 17 amino acids. The CDR3 reads CASSRETSGIGSGELFF. CDR3 coding DNA: TGTGCCAGCAGCAGAGAGACTAGCGGGATCGGGAGCGGGGAGCTGTTTTTT. The variable domain in full, completed from reference TRBV9 and TRBJ2-2, reads DSGVTQTPKHLITATGQRVTLRCSPRSGDLSVYWYQQSLDQGLQFLIQYYNGEERAKGNILERFSAQQFPDLHSELNLSSLELGDSALYFCASSRETSGIGSGELFFGEGSRLTVL.

The chain has TRBV28 and TRBJ1-6; the match to TRBD1 covers 8 bases. The J segment lost 10 bases and the V segment lost 5 bases, leaving 4 bases of the junction unmatched. Germline lookup yields CDR1 MDHEN and CDR2 SYDVKM. The CDR3 consists of 13 residues. Here the CDR3 reads CASSAQGGSPLHF. In DNA form, the CDR3 reads TGTGCCAGCAGTGCACAGGGGGGATCACCCCTCCACTTT.